These 7 T cell receptor beta chains were sequenced from one sample in a study of response to subunit inactivated influenza vaccine. MiXCR was run by TCRdb on the RT-PCR reads, yielding one entry per CDR3 protein. The sample carries approximately 500,000 distinct CDR3 sequences, under 25% recorded once. The data also belong to a second study, concerning T cells expressing NK-cell markers. That work states: As the method of synthesis, 5'RACE template switching with UMIs yielded TCR beta cDNA.

Sequences were derived from CD4+ T cells sorted from PBMCs, sampled roughly 12 days after vaccination. The origin of the receptors is a man aged 50 to 59 who received an inactivated influenza vaccine.

J is TRBJ2-5 and V is TRBV15; a weak D match, TRBD1 (6 bases). V was shortened by 4 bases and J by 4 bases, with 22 bases between the two germline ends. The CDR3 loop spans 17 amino acids. The V gene's germline CDR1 is LNHNV and CDR2 YYDKDF (reference sequence). CDR3 in amino acids: CATSIGLRAGDGETQYF. The DNA for the CDR3 is TGTGCCACCAGCATAGGGCTAAGGGCAGGGGATGGAGAGACCCAGTACTTC.

The V gene is TRBV29-1, the J gene TRBJ1-2, with TRBD1 matching over 9 bases. After removal of 4 bases from V and 6 bases from J, the junction contained 9 bases not matched to a gene. The CDR3 is made up of 14 amino acids. The V gene's germline CDR1 is SQVTM and CDR2 ANQGSEA. The CDR3 is CSVGPGQGWDGYTF. CDR3 DNA sequence: TGCAGCGTTGGACCGGGACAGGGATGGGATGGCTACACCTTC.

The V and J genes are TRBV12-3 or TRBV12-4 and TRBJ2-1; tentatively, D is TRBD1 or TRBD2 (5 bases each). This CDR3 has 14 residues. The V and J ends lost 3 bases and 6 bases respectively, with 12 bases between them. CDR3 in amino acids: CASSLNRRINEQFF. For the CDR3, the DNA is TGTGCCAGCAGTTTGAACAGGAGGATCAATGAGCAGTTCTTC.

This sequence joins TRBV7-8 and TRBJ2-1; TRBD1 agrees at 11 bases. Germline V gene lookup returns CDR1 SGHVS and CDR2 FQNEAQ. The CDR3 loop spans 15 amino acids. V gave up 5 bases and J gave up 7 bases; unmatched junction bases: 7. The CDR3 spells CASSEPGQGGNEQFF. The DNA of the CDR3 is TGTGCCAGCAGCGAACCGGGACAGGGGGGTAATGAGCAGTTCTTC.

This rearrangement joins TRBV6-2 or TRBV6-3 to TRBJ2-2; D gene unclear. The CDR3 extends over 13 amino acids. Germline V gene lookup returns CDR1 MNHEY and CDR2 SVGEGT. V was pared by 6 bases and J by 1 base, with 6 bases between. CDR3 in DNA: TGTGCCAGCAGACTCAAGAACACCGGGGAGCTGTTTTTT. This sequence encodes CASRLKNTGELFF.

The genes are TRBV6-6 and TRBJ1-1; 7 nucleotides agree with TRBD1. The CDR3 has 13 residues. V shed 8 bases and J 6 bases; nucleotides not matched to a gene: 9. Germline V lookup: CDR1 MNHNY, CDR2 SVGAGI (reference sequence). CDR3 coding DNA: TGTGCCAGCTTTACAGGGGTTAGCGCTGAAGCTTTCTTT. Translation gives CASFTGVSAEAFF.

This clonotype appeared a single time. The gene calls are TRBV5-1 and TRBJ1-2; D call uncertain. CDR3 length: 15 residues. The germline V gene has CDR1 SGHRS and CDR2 YFSETQ. The V end lost 0 bases, the J end lost 7 bases, and 16 bases lay between the germline ends. This CDR3 reads CASSLDPAVSAGYTF. In nucleotides, the CDR3 is TGCGCCAGCAGCTTGGATCCGGCGGTCTCAGCTGGCTACACCTTC.